The 26 T cell receptor beta chains below all came from one sample that was sequenced in a study of T cells in Graves' hyperthyroidism and ophthalmopathy. The source material, RNA transcripts, was used to amplify TCR beta CDR3 regions. A set of HTBI primers served as the primers for a first-round RT-PCR of the TCR CDR3. TCRdb ran MiXCR on the multiplex PCR reads and lists one entry per CDR3 protein. The data show roughly 300,000 distinct CDR3 sequences, approximately 26% seen once. The specimen was blood. Receptor source: a man aged 35 to 55 with Graves' hyperthyroidism that later progressed to Graves' ophthalmopathy.

This clonotype was picked up many times. The chain combines TRBV29-1 with TRBJ1-1; no clear D gene. V gave up 6 bases and J gave up 3 bases, with 11 bases separating them. The CDR3 is made up of 12 amino acids. CDR1 and CDR2 from the germline V gene are SQVTM and ANQGSEA. In nucleotides, the CDR3 is TGCAGCGTCCGAGGAGGGTACACTGAAGCTTTCTTT. This sequence encodes CSVRGGYTEAFF.

CDR3 amino acids: CASSLTSGPSQEQYF. CDR3 nucleotides: TGTGCCAGCAGTCTGACTAGCGGGCCCAGTCAAGAGCAGTACTTC. The chain has TRBV12-3 or TRBV12-4 and TRBJ2-7; 10 bases line up with TRBD2. V lost 5 bases and J lost 7; bases outside the gene matches: 11. The CDR3 spans 15 residues.

A few counts support this clonotype. The rearrangement links TRBV2 to TRBJ1-6; no clear D gene. The CDR3 runs to 11 residues. CDR1 and CDR2 from the germline V gene are SNHLY and FYNNEI. V was pared by 6 bases and J by 10 bases, with 7 bases between. CDR3 sequence reads: CASRSGSPLHF. The CDR3 region has the DNA TGTGCCAGCAGATCCGGGTCACCCCTCCACTTT.

The chain has TRBV27 and TRBJ2-7; D is undetermined. CDR1 is MNHEY, CDR2 SMNVEV, per germline (reference sequence). This CDR3 spans 13 amino acids. V shed 1 base and J shed 5 bases, with 9 bases lying between them. CDR3 nucleotide sequence: TGTGCCAGCAGTTTATGGGGTCAGAACGAGCAGTACTTC. Encoded protein: CASSLWGQNEQYF.

This clonotype was counted only a few times. The gene calls are TRBV12-3 or TRBV12-4 and TRBJ1-6, with 10 bases fitting TRBD1. The length of the CDR3 is 14 residues. V lost 6 bases, J lost 9 bases, and 5 bases stayed unmatched. CDR3 region: CASSPGQGFSPLHF. CDR3 sequence (DNA): TGTGCCAGCAGCCCGGGACAGGGGTTTTCACCCCTCCACTTT.

This clonotype was recorded at least ten times. The V gene is TRBV6-5, the J gene TRBJ1-5; D is undetermined. The germline gives CDR1 MNHEY, CDR2 SVGAGI. There are 14 residues in the CDR3. The V end lost 6 bases, the J end lost 7 bases, and 16 bases lay between the germline ends. The CDR3 sequence is CASSFDSRWQPQHF. The DNA for the CDR3 is TGTGCCAGCAGCTTTGACTCCAGGTGGCAGCCCCAGCATTTT.

This clonotype was counted ten times or more. The chain combines TRBV27 with TRBJ1-2; D may be TRBD1 (6 bases). Trimming took 2 bases from V and 4 from J, leaving 14 bases between them. Germline V gene lookup returns CDR1 MNHEY and CDR2 SMNVEV (reference sequence). The CDR3 is 15 amino acids. The CDR3 here is CASSLTGQKSYGYTF. The CDR3 nucleotides read TGTGCCAGCAGTTTAACCGGACAGAAAAGCTATGGCTACACCTTC.

V and J are TRBV28 and TRBJ2-7, with 7 bases matching TRBD2. This CDR3 spans 19 amino acids. Trimming removed 2 bases from V and 2 bases from J; junction bases left unmatched: 18. Germline V gene data show CDR1 as MDHEN and CDR2 as SYDVKM. Here the CDR3 DNA reads TGTGCCAGCAGTTTAGGGGGTTCGTGGGAGGGACTGTTACCCTACGAGCAGTACTTC. Protein product: CASSLGGSWEGLLPYEQYF.

In its sample, this clonotype was seen many times. The rearrangement joins TRBV24-1 to TRBJ2-7, with 9 bases lining up with TRBD1. The germline V gene encodes CDR1 KGHDR and CDR2 SFDVKD. The CDR3 covers 16 residues. V trimming: 4 bases; J trimming: 3 bases; junction bases outside the gene matches: 9. CDR3 amino acids: CATSDNRDRAFYEQYF. The CDR3 nucleotides read TGTGCCACCAGTGACAACCGGGACAGGGCCTTCTACGAGCAGTACTTC.

In its sample, this clonotype was seen many times. J is TRBJ1-5 and V is TRBV24-1; 9 nucleotides agree with TRBD1. Germline-derived CDR1 and CDR2 are KGHDR and SFDVKD. There are 17 residues in the CDR3. V lost 3 bases and J lost 1; bases outside the gene matches: 6. DNA of the CDR3: TGTGCCACCAGTGATGGACAGGGGACGTACAGCAATCAGCCCCAGCATTTT. Residues: CATSDGQGTYSNQPQHF.

This chain uses TRBV24-1 with TRBJ2-7, with TRBD1 matching over 9 bases. The germline gives CDR1 KGHDR, CDR2 SFDVKD. Germline trimming cut 8 bases from V and 2 bases from J; bases unmatched to any gene: 9. This CDR3 is 15 amino acids long. The CDR3 DNA reads as TGTGCCACCACTTTTCCCGGGACAGGGACCTACGAGCAGTACTTC. The encoded protein is CATTFPGTGTYEQYF.

This clonotype was seen many times. The chain uses TRBV6-1 and TRBJ1-5; D gene ambiguous. The CDR3 sequence is 13 residues long. Between the trimmed V and J ends, which lost 1 base and 8 bases, there was a span of 9 bases. The germline V gene encodes CDR1 MNHNS and CDR2 SASEGT. CDR3 DNA: TGTGCCAGCAGTGAAGGTATGAGAGAGCCCCAGCATTTT. It translates to CASSEGMREPQHF.

This clonotype appeared many times. The rearrangement joins TRBV19 to TRBJ1-1, with D possibly TRBD1 on 5 matching bases. Germline V gene data show CDR1 as LNHDA and CDR2 as SQIVND (reference sequence). This CDR3 spans 13 amino acids. Trimming shortened V by 7 bases and J by 3 bases, and 12 bases separated the two germline ends. The CDR3 spells CASTPPGDTEAFF. The CDR3 DNA reads as TGTGCCAGTACCCCCCCGGGGGACACTGAAGCTTTCTTT.

The chain carries TRBV12-3 or TRBV12-4 and TRBJ2-2, with 11 bases that match TRBD2. This CDR3 contains 15 residues. Unmatched junction bases numbered 4, after V lost 4 bases and J lost 6 bases. The CDR3 is CASSSLAGGAGELFF. The CDR3 DNA reads as TGTGCCAGCAGTTCTTTAGCGGGAGGGGCCGGGGAGCTGTTTTTT.

Ten or more counts support this clonotype. V and J are TRBV5-6 and TRBJ2-2; TRBD2 agrees at 11 bases. Losses at the gene ends were 5 bases for V and 1 base for J; bases not matched to a gene: 4. The CDR3 sequence is 16 residues long. The germline CDR1 and CDR2 sequences are SGHDT and YYEEEE. This CDR3 is CASRKGTSGNTGELFF. The CDR3 bases are TGTGCCAGCAGAAAAGGGACTAGCGGGAACACCGGGGAGCTGTTTTTT.

This clonotype was recorded at least ten times. This chain connects TRBV18 to TRBJ2-2; D might be TRBD2 (6 bases). From germline, CDR1 is KGHSH and CDR2 LQKENI. V gave up 1 base and J gave up 3 bases, with 12 bases separating them. The CDR3 contains 16 residues. Here the CDR3 reads CASSPQSGGHTGELFF. The CDR3, as DNA: TGTGCCAGCTCACCACAGTCCGGGGGTCACACCGGGGAGCTGTTTTTT.

This clonotype was observed a few times. The chain carries TRBV3-1 and TRBJ2-5; 13 bases agree with TRBD2. Germline V gene sequence: CDR1 LGHDT, CDR2 YNNKEL (reference sequence). V lost 4 bases, J lost 7 bases, and 6 bases stayed unmatched. This CDR3 contains 15 residues. As DNA, the CDR3 is TGTGCCAGCAGCCGCGGACTAGCGGGAGCAGGGACCCAGTACTTC. Translating gives CASSRGLAGAGTQYF.

Written as DNA, the CDR3 is TGTGCCAGCCGAGTAAAACAGGGATCCCACGAGCAGTACTTC. This encodes CASRVKQGSHEQYF. The chain combines TRBV6-1 with TRBJ2-7; D might be TRBD1 (6 bases). The CDR3 is made up of 14 amino acids. Germline values: CDR1 MNHNS, CDR2 SASEGT. V shed 8 bases and J shed 5 bases, with 19 bases lying between them.

This clonotype was seen at least ten times. The rearrangement links TRBV12-5 to TRBJ2-5; a weak D match, TRBD2 (6 bases). V was shortened by 6 bases and J by 2 bases, with 10 bases between the two germline ends. Germline CDR1 reads LGHNT; CDR2 reads FRNRAP. This CDR3 region has 13 residues. The CDR3 nucleotides read TGTGCTAGTGGCGATAGCGGACAAGAGACCCAGTACTTC. Its translation is CASGDSGQETQYF.

At least ten counts were recorded for this clonotype. The chain carries TRBV4-1 and TRBJ1-2; D is undetermined. This CDR3 has 15 residues. The V gene lost 4 bases and the J gene lost 1 base, with 13 bases spanning the gap. CDR1 is MGHRA, CDR2 YSYEKL, per germline. In DNA form, the CDR3 reads TGCGCCAGCAGCCCGAGTAGGGCATTTAACTATGGCTACACCTTC. It is translated as CASSPSRAFNYGYTF.

The chain recombines TRBV6-2 or TRBV6-3 with TRBJ2-7; 7 nucleotides align to TRBD1. This CDR3 spans 15 amino acids. J gave up 6 bases and V 7 bases, and 15 bases lay outside the gene matches. Germline CDR1 reads MNHEY; CDR2 reads SVGEGT. CDR3 residues: CASTPGGQPRGEQYF. The CDR3 bases are TGTGCCAGCACGCCAGGGGGACAACCTAGAGGCGAGCAGTACTTC.

The table lists this clonotype with many counts. The J gene is TRBJ2-3, the V gene TRBV9; no clear D. This CDR3 has 16 amino acids. Deletions cut 0 bases from V and 2 bases from J, with 13 bases between. Germline values: CDR1 SGDLS, CDR2 YYNGEE. This chain's CDR3 is CASSVGPVGSTDTQYF. In DNA, the CDR3 is TGTGCCAGCAGCGTAGGACCGGTGGGGTCCACAGATACGCAGTATTTT.

This clonotype has a count of ten or more. This chain uses TRBV28 with TRBJ2-5, with 8 bases identical to TRBD2. V dropped 7 bases and J dropped 9; count of bases not matched to a gene: 10. The CDR3 is 13 residues long. Germline assignment: CDR1 MDHEN and CDR2 SYDVKM. CDR3 amino acids: CASNRGRPRAQYF. The CDR3, as DNA: TGTGCCAGCAACCGCGGGAGGCCGAGAGCCCAGTACTTC.

There are a few counts of this clonotype. CDR3 DNA sequence: TGTGCCAGCAGTTTATCGTACAGCATGAACACTGAAGCTTTCTTT. This gives the protein CASSLSYSMNTEAFF. This rearrangement joins TRBV27 to TRBJ1-1, with unresolved D. The length of the CDR3 is 15 residues. The V gene's germline CDR1 is MNHEY and CDR2 SMNVEV (reference sequence). Between the trimmed V and J ends, which lost 0 bases and 0 bases, there was a span of 8 bases.

This clonotype was observed at least ten times. The DNA for the CDR3 is TGTGCCAGCAGTTATTTAGGAGCAAACCAAGAGACCCAGTACTTC. This translates into CASSYLGANQETQYF. V usage is TRBV6-5 and J usage is TRBJ2-5; no clear D gene. This CDR3 spans 15 amino acids. Between the trimmed V and J ends, which lost 3 bases and 0 bases, there was a span of 11 bases. Germline V CDR1 and CDR2: MNHEY, SVGAGI.

This clonotype appeared many times. The V gene is TRBV6-1, the J gene TRBJ2-5, with D uncertain. Trimming left V 11 bases short and J 5 bases short, with 15 bases between. The CDR3 totals 12 residues. CDR1 MNHNS and CDR2 SASEGT come from the germline V gene. DNA of the CDR3: TGTGCCCTCTCCCCATTCGGGGAGACCCAGTACTTC. This sequence encodes CALSPFGETQYF.